This is a list of T cell receptor beta chains from one sample in a study of cytomegalovirus exposure and HLA in healthy donors. Profiled with immunoSEQ multiplex PCR; TCRdb holds only in-frame clones, not every one. The top ten hold 1.3% of the sample, which has 160,000 or so clones, around 85% seen once. The sequencing input was PBMCs. Receptors originate from a man aged 45-65 years in good health and CMV-seropositive. Both conserved end residues are part of each CDR3. Each record gives: clone size, V gene, J gene, D gene, CDR3 length, CDR3 protein, CDR3 DNA. A D gene is named only where the DNA matches it firmly. Size values are once, few and many counts, or a class for expanded clones, and some rows have none.

>few|TRBV9|TRBJ1-5|.|13
CASSPWPNQPQHF
TGTGCCAGCAGCCCGTGGCCTAATCAGCCCCAGCATTTT
>.|TRBV7-9|TRBJ1-6|TRBD1|14
CASSLVQGDSPLHF
TGTGCCAGCAGCTTAGTGCAGGGGGATTCACCCCTCCACTTT
>.|TRBV11-1|TRBJ1-1|.|15
CASSLGRERLAEAFF
TGTGCCAGCAGCTTAGGGCGGGAACGGTTGGCTGAAGCTTTCTTT
>.|TRBV2|TRBJ2-1|TRBD2|13
CASGSGSWNEQFF
TGTGCCAGCGGGAGCGGGAGTTGGAATGAGCAGTTCTTC
>.|TRBV18|TRBJ1-1|.|15
CASSPGSTGNTEAFF
TGTGCCAGCTCACCAGGGTCGACAGGAAACACTGAAGCTTTCTTT
>.|TRBV19|TRBJ2-6|TRBD2|15
CATTPGGTGANVLTF
TGTGCCACCACCCCGGGGGGGACTGGGGCCAACGTCCTGACTTTC
>few|TRBV11-2|TRBJ2-3|.|15
CASSSNRQSTDTQYF
TGTGCCAGCAGTTCGAACAGGCAGAGCACAGATACGCAGTATTTT
>.|TRBV5-1|TRBJ2-7|TRBD2|13
CASGEPGGYEQYF
TGCGCCAGCGGGGAACCGGGGGGCTACGAGCAGTACTTC
>.|TRBV5-1|TRBJ1-1|.|14
CASSRQVMNTEAFF
TGCGCCAGCAGCAGACAGGTAATGAACACTGAAGCTTTCTTT
>.|TRBV9|TRBJ1-5|.|15
CASSATGYSNQPQHF
TGTGCCAGCAGCGCGACAGGTTATAGCAATCAGCCCCAGCATTTT
>.|TRBV5-1|TRBJ1-2|TRBD1|14
CASSSSTGSYGYTF
TGCGCCAGCAGCTCATCGACAGGGTCCTATGGCTACACCTTC
>.|TRBV27|TRBJ1-1|TRBD1|13
CASSFLPHRGAFF
TGTGCCAGCAGTTTCCTTCCACACAGGGGGGCTTTCTTT
>few|TRBV28|TRBJ1-5|TRBD1|16
CASSLDDRVSHQPQHF
TGTGCCAGCAGTTTAGACGACAGGGTGTCCCATCAGCCCCAGCATTTT
>.|TRBV14|TRBJ2-5|.|12
CASSQVTGRQYF
TGTGCCAGCAGCCAAGTGACAGGCCGCCAGTACTTC
>.|TRBV30|TRBJ1-5|.|12
CAWSVPPGPQHF
TGTGCCTGGAGTGTACCCCCCGGTCCCCAGCATTTT
>.|TRBV18|TRBJ2-5|.|17
CASSPRPLAPYQETQYF
TGTGCCAGCTCACCACGGCCTCTAGCACCGTACCAAGAGACCCAGTACTTC
>.|TRBV18|TRBJ1-5|TRBD1|15
CASSPGTAQNQPQHF
TGTGCCAGCTCACCTGGGACAGCCCAAAATCAGCCCCAGCATTTT
>.|TRBV27|TRBJ1-2|TRBD1|13
CASSLRGLDGYTF
TGTGCCAGCAGCCTCAGGGGGCTGGATGGCTACACCTTC
>.|TRBV11-2|TRBJ2-1|TRBD2|15
CASSARTSGSREQFF
TGTGCCAGCAGCGCTCGGACTAGCGGGAGTCGTGAGCAGTTCTTC
>.|TRBV18|TRBJ2-5|.|14
CASSPSDNEETQYF
TGTGCCAGCTCACCAAGTGACAACGAAGAGACCCAGTACTTC
>.|TRBV7-2|TRBJ2-5|.|15
CASSLVSTTGETQYF
TGTGCCAGCAGCTTGGTTAGCACCACTGGGGAGACCCAGTACTTC
>few|TRBV28|TRBJ2-2|.|15
CASRSTGKDTGELFF
TGTGCCAGCAGATCGACAGGCAAAGACACCGGGGAGCTGTTTTTT
>.|TRBV28|TRBJ1-5|.|16
CASSSATDRRNQPQHF
TGTGCCAGCAGTTCAGCCACAGATCGGCGCAATCAGCCCCAGCATTTT
>.|TRBV5-5|TRBJ1-1|.|14
CASSLDYMNTEAFF
TGTGCCAGCAGCTTGGACTACATGAACACTGAAGCTTTCTTT
>.|TRBV12-5|TRBJ2-3|.|13
CASASSGTDTQYF
TGTGCTAGTGCCTCAAGCGGAACAGATACGCAGTATTTT
>.|TRBV6-1|TRBJ1-1|.|13
CASQGQLNTEAFF
TGTGCCAGCCAAGGACAATTGAACACTGAAGCTTTCTTT
>.|TRBV7-3|TRBJ1-2|TRBD1|13
CASSLTGAPPYTF
TGTGCCAGCAGCCTAACAGGGGCTCCCCCTTACACCTTC
>.|TRBV5-1|TRBJ2-7|.|16
CASSLETAASSYEQYF
TGCGCCAGCAGCCTAGAGACAGCCGCGAGCTCCTACGAGCAGTACTTC
>.|TRBV11-2|TRBJ2-3|TRBD2|14
CASSLGLATDTQYF
TGTGCCAGCAGCTTGGGACTAGCCACAGATACGCAGTATTTT
>.|TRBV10-3|TRBJ2-5|TRBD2|15
CAISESTSAQEAQYF
TGTGCCATCAGTGAGTCGACTAGCGCGCAAGAGGCCCAGTACTTC
>.|TRBV18|TRBJ2-1|TRBD2|16
CASSPSSGSSYNEQFF
TGTGCCAGCTCACCTAGTAGCGGGAGCTCCTACAATGAGCAGTTCTTC
>.|TRBV5-1|TRBJ1-4|.|15
CASSGGGQTNEKLFF
TGCGCCAGCTCTGGGGGGGGGCAAACTAATGAAAAACTGTTTTTT
>few|TRBV28|TRBJ2-2|.|14
CASSVFPNTGELFF
TGTGCCAGCAGTGTCTTCCCGAACACCGGGGAGCTGTTTTTT
>.|TRBV9|TRBJ1-1|.|17
CASSDSRASRADTEAFF
TGTGCCAGCAGCGATTCCCGGGCCTCCAGAGCGGACACTGAAGCTTTCTTT
>.|TRBV7-9|TRBJ1-2|.|14
CASSLGSGNYGYTF
TGTGCCAGCAGCTTAGGGTCGGGGAACTATGGCTACACCTTC
>few|TRBV5-4|TRBJ2-6|.|17
CASSPSLTAARTNVLTF
TGTGCCAGCAGCCCATCGTTGACGGCGGCCCGCACGAACGTCCTGACTTTC
>once|TRBV5-6|TRBJ2-5|TRBD1|15
CASSFTGGARETQYF
TGTGCCAGCAGCTTTACAGGGGGCGCAAGAGAGACCCAGTACTTC
>.|TRBV7-6|TRBJ2-1|.|17
CASSLASVRLRDNEQFF
TGTGCCAGCAGCTTAGCTAGCGTCAGGCTGCGGGACAATGAGCAGTTCTTC
>.|TRBV15|TRBJ2-2|TRBD1|16
CATSRGQGAQTGELFF
TGTGCCACCAGCCGAGGACAGGGGGCGCAAACCGGGGAGCTGTTTTTT
>.|TRBV2|TRBJ2-3|.|12
CATSRGDYTQYF
TGTGCCACGTCACGTGGAGATTATACGCAGTATTTT
>.|TRBV30|TRBJ2-1|.|13
CAWSIASYNEQFF
TGTGCCTGGAGTATTGCGAGCTACAATGAGCAGTTCTTC
>.|TRBV7-8|TRBJ2-7|.|14
CASSLALRGYEQYF
TGTGCCAGCAGCTTAGCTCTCAGGGGCTACGAGCAGTACTTC
>.|TRBV10-3|TRBJ2-1|.|12
CAIGGHYNEQFF
TGTGCCATCGGCGGCCACTACAATGAGCAGTTCTTC
>few|TRBV18|TRBJ1-2|.|14
CASSPQGSNYGYTF
TGTGCCAGCTCACCACAGGGGTCTAACTATGGCTACACCTTC
>.|TRBV11-1|TRBJ1-1|.|14
CASSLDRGTTEAFF
TGTGCCAGCAGCTTAGATCGGGGGACCACTGAAGCTTTCTTT
>once|TRBV6-1|TRBJ2-5|.|15
CASSVPGEGWETQYF
TGTGCCAGCAGTGTACCAGGGGAGGGTTGGGAGACCCAGTACTTC
>.|TRBV6-6|TRBJ1-5|.|12
CASSYGLQPQHF
TGTGCCAGCAGTTACGGGCTTCAGCCCCAGCATTTT
>.|TRBV5-1|TRBJ2-5|.|14
CASSSTIAQETQYF
TGCGCCAGCAGCTCGACTATAGCCCAAGAGACCCAGTACTTC
>.|TRBV11-2|TRBJ2-3|TRBD1|15
CASSSDRGGTDTQYF
TGTGCCAGCAGCTCGGACAGGGGGGGGACAGATACGCAGTATTTT
>.|TRBV15|TRBJ2-7|TRBD1|17
CATSPRIFGQGTYEQYF
TGTGCCACCAGCCCCCGAATATTCGGACAGGGGACCTACGAGCAGTACTTC
>.|TRBV7-3|TRBJ2-1|.|12
CASSLRGNEQFF
TGTGCCAGCAGCTTAAGAGGGAATGAGCAGTTCTTC
>.|TRBV30|TRBJ1-3|.|12
CAWTPSPGTIYF
TGTGCCTGGACCCCGTCGCCGGGCACCATATATTTT
>.|TRBV19|TRBJ1-1|.|13
CASSPRVNTEAFF
TGTGCCAGTAGTCCTCGGGTGAACACTGAAGCTTTCTTT